The 27 T cell receptor beta chains listed next were all sequenced from one sample in a study of blood T cell repertoires in COVID-19. Sequenced by immunoSEQ multiplex PCR; TCRdb stores in-frame clones only, minus some. The table lists hundreds of thousands of clones, roughly 90% of them singletons. Sequencing used peripheral blood. These receptors all come from a woman aged 30 to 39 with COVID-19, enrolled during active disease.

The chain recombines TRBV6-2 or TRBV6-3 with TRBJ2-7; perhaps TRBD2 as D (5 bases). The CDR3 is 13 residues long. Trimming pared 4 bases from V and 2 bases from J, leaving 9 bases between. Per germline, CDR1 MNHEY and CDR2 SVGEGT. CDR3 coding DNA: TGTGCCAGCAGTTCGCGGGTGACCTACGAGCAGTACGTC. This gives the protein CASSSRVTYEQYV.

The V gene is TRBV7-2, the J gene TRBJ2-1, with 8 bases lining up with TRBD2. The CDR3 spans 18 residues. The V and J ends lost 5 bases and 7 bases, in that order; junction bases with no gene match: 19. CDR1 and CDR2 from the germline V gene are SGHTA and FQGNSA. The DNA of the CDR3 is TGTGCCAGCAGCCCGCGGGCGCCGGGACTAGTGACCGTAAATGAGCAGTTCTTC. Protein product: CASSPRAPGLVTVNEQFF.

This clone was detected once. The V call is TRBV19, the J call TRBJ2-6, with 7 nucleotides matching TRBD1. V lost 6 bases and J lost 0; bases outside the gene matches: 5. CDR1 and CDR2 (germline): LNHDA, SQIVND (reference sequence). This CDR3 comprises 16 residues. For the CDR3, the DNA is TGTGCCAGTAGAGGGGGCTCTCCCTCTGGGGCCAACGTCCTGACTTTC. This gives the protein CASRGGSPSGANVLTF.

The chain links TRBV27 to TRBJ1-5; 7 positions match TRBD1. The J segment lost 7 bases and the V segment lost 5 bases, leaving 2 bases of the junction unmatched. This CDR3 is built from 12 residues. The germline V gene has CDR1 MNHEY and CDR2 SMNVEV (reference sequence). The CDR3 reads CASSPQGQPQHF. Written as DNA, the CDR3 is TGTGCCAGCAGTCCACAGGGGCAGCCCCAGCATTTT.

This chain joins TRBV4-1 and TRBJ1-2; a possible D gene is TRBD1 (5 bases). This CDR3 is 14 amino acids long. CDR1 and CDR2 from the germline V gene are MGHRA and YSYEKL. The V end lost 1 base, the J end lost 6 bases, and 12 bases lay between the germline ends. DNA for the CDR3: TGCGCCAGCAGCCAAGTCTCGCAGGGTCATGGCTACACCTTC. It specifies CASSQVSQGHGYTF.

The chain couples TRBV6-5 to TRBJ1-1; 9 nucleotides line up with TRBD1. The J segment lost 3 bases and the V segment lost 1 base, leaving 3 bases of the junction unmatched. CDR3 size: 15 residues. The germline gives CDR1 MNHEY, CDR2 SVGAGI. The CDR3: CASSYWTGVHTEAFF. DNA for the CDR3: TGTGCCAGCAGTTACTGGACAGGGGTCCACACTGAAGCTTTCTTT.

The chain couples TRBV27 to TRBJ2-1, with D possibly TRBD2 on 6 matching bases. Germline-derived CDR1 and CDR2 are MNHEY and SMNVEV (reference sequence). The CDR3 extends over 17 amino acids. Trimming removed 5 bases from V and 0 bases from J, with 17 bases in between. CDR3 residues: CASSGPPLASSYNEQFF. The CDR3 DNA follows: TGTGCCAGCAGTGGACCCCCACTAGCAAGCTCCTACAATGAGCAGTTCTTC.

The chain has TRBV18 and TRBJ2-2; 9 bases align to TRBD1. V was clipped by 2 bases and J by 8 bases; unmatched bases: 9. The CDR3 is made up of 16 amino acids. Germline V lookup: CDR1 KGHSH, CDR2 LQKENI. The CDR3 nucleotides are TGTGCCAGCTCACCAATGTCACAGGGGGCCGGTGGGGAGCTGTTTTTT. The encoded protein is CASSPMSQGAGGELFF.

V usage is TRBV4-1 and J usage is TRBJ2-2; 9 bases line up with TRBD1. The CDR3 has 16 residues. V lost 4 bases, J lost 5 bases, and 8 bases stayed unmatched. Germline V gene sequence: CDR1 MGHRA, CDR2 YSYEKL. In nucleotides, the CDR3 is TGCGCCAGCAGCCGACACCGGGACAGGGCTACCGGGGAGCTGTTTTTT. Residues: CASSRHRDRATGELFF.

The rearrangement links TRBV10-3 to TRBJ2-1, with 14 bases matching TRBD2. The CDR3 has 21 amino acids. V was clipped by 0 bases and J by 0 bases; unmatched bases: 10. CDR1 is ENHRY and CDR2 is SYGVKD in the germline V gene. This chain's CDR3 is CAISESTGLAGVPLSYNEQFF. The CDR3 nucleotides read TGTGCCATCAGTGAGTCTACGGGACTAGCGGGAGTACCACTCTCCTACAATGAGCAGTTCTTC.

This clone was detected only a few times. The V and J genes are TRBV12-3 or TRBV12-4 and TRBJ1-1; D is perhaps TRBD1 (5 bases). The CDR3 covers 13 residues. Trimming pared 4 bases from V and 6 bases from J, leaving 12 bases between. Here the CDR3 reads CASSSRVVAEAFF. CDR3 nucleotide sequence: TGTGCCAGCAGTTCCAGGGTGGTCGCTGAAGCTTTCTTT.

The chain couples TRBV4-1 to TRBJ1-2; D may be TRBD1 (5 bases). V lost 1 base, J lost 2 bases, and 11 bases lay in between. CDR1 is MGHRA, CDR2 YSYEKL, per germline. This CDR3 has 15 amino acids. CDR3 coding DNA: TGCGCCAGCAGCCAAGGAAGCACAGGAAACTATGGCTACACCTTC. Encoded protein: CASSQGSTGNYGYTF.

The rearrangement uses TRBV10-3 and TRBJ1-1; no reliable D call. The CDR3 contains 16 residues. V lost 0 bases, J lost 2 bases, and 13 bases lay in between. Germline lookup yields CDR1 ENHRY and CDR2 SYGVKD. This chain's CDR3 is CAISESNWAGNTEAFF. The CDR3 nucleotides are TGTGCCATCAGTGAGTCGAATTGGGCTGGCAACACTGAAGCTTTCTTT.

The rearrangement joins TRBV19 to TRBJ1-1; TRBD1 matches 8 bases. Trimming at V came to 8 bases and at J to 4 bases, leaving 9 bases not matched to a gene. Germline CDR1 and CDR2: LNHDA and SQIVND (reference sequence). CDR3 length equals 14 residues. The CDR3 sequence is CASLRQGLGTEAFF. CDR3 coding DNA: TGTGCCAGTCTACGACAGGGGTTGGGCACTGAAGCTTTCTTT.

V and J are TRBV18 and TRBJ1-2, with 7 bases fitting TRBD1. J lost 6 bases, V lost 3 bases, and 4 bases had no gene match. Germline V gives CDR1 KGHSH, CDR2 LQKENI. The CDR3 spans 13 residues. The CDR3: CASSPRTGDGYTF. CDR3 nucleotides: TGTGCCAGCTCACCCCGGACAGGCGATGGCTACACCTTC.

The rearrangement links TRBV18 to TRBJ2-7; 11 bases match TRBD1. Germline V gene lookup returns CDR1 KGHSH and CDR2 LQKENI. The CDR3 extends over 18 amino acids. With V trimmed by 3 bases and J by 3 bases, 13 bases remained unmatched. The CDR3 DNA is TGTGCCAGCTCACCTGGGACAGGGGGGTCGCGACTCATCTACGAGCAGTACTTC. Translation: CASSPGTGGSRLIYEQYF. Filled out from reference TRBV18 and TRBJ2-7, the complete variable domain reads NAGVMQNPRHLVRRRGQEARLRCSPMKGHSHVYWYRQLPEEGLKFMVYLQKENIIDESGMPKERFSAEFPKEGPSILRIQQVVRGDSAAYFCASSPGTGGSRLIYEQYFGPGTRLTVT.

The V gene is TRBV7-6, the J gene TRBJ2-1; 9 bases match TRBD2. V gave up 1 base and J gave up 7 bases; unmatched junction bases: 8. The CDR3 is made up of 16 amino acids. CDR1 SGHVS and CDR2 FNYEAQ come from the germline V gene. The CDR3 DNA sequence: TGTGCCAGCAGCTTAGTAGGCGGGAGGGCGGAAAATGAGCAGTTCTTC. Protein sequence: CASSLVGGRAENEQFF. Full variable domain (missing parts from reference TRBV7-6 and TRBJ2-1): GAGVSQSPRYKVTKRGQDVALRCDPISGHVSLYWYRQALGQGPEFLTYFNYEAQQDKSGLPNDRFSAERPEGSISTLTIQRTEQRDSAMYRCASSLVGGRAENEQFFGPGTRLTVL.

J is TRBJ2-1 and V is TRBV4-3; 8 bases are a match to TRBD1. CDR3 length equals 14 residues. V lost 3 bases to trimming and J lost 10 bases; unmatched junction nucleotides: 8. From germline, CDR1 is LGHNA and CDR2 YSLEER. The CDR3 protein is CASSQSDRGGEQFF. The CDR3 DNA sequence: TGCGCCAGCAGCCAGAGTGACAGGGGCGGGGAGCAGTTCTTC.

The chain has TRBV16 and TRBJ1-6; no clear D gene. From germline, CDR1 is KGHSY and CDR2 FQNENV. V dropped 2 bases and J dropped 11 bases, with 19 bases sitting between them. The CDR3 covers 16 residues. CDR3 coding DNA: TGTGCCAGCAGCCAAGAGGCGCGAACTGAGACGACACCCCTCCACTTT. Protein product: CASSQEARTETTPLHF.

The V and J genes are TRBV11-2 and TRBJ2-5; D might be TRBD2 (5 bases). Germline CDR1 reads SGHAT; CDR2 reads FQNNGV. The CDR3 is 18 amino acids. V was shortened by 5 bases and J by 2 bases, with 24 bases between the two germline ends. The CDR3 spells CASSPTGGLRRTQETQYF. In nucleotides, the CDR3 is TGTGCCAGCAGCCCGACTGGTGGATTGCGACGGACTCAAGAGACCCAGTACTTC.

The V and J genes are TRBV7-2 and TRBJ1-2, with D perhaps matching TRBD1 (5 bases). The germline gives CDR1 SGHTA, CDR2 FQGNSA. Trimming removed 5 bases at V and 7 bases at J, with 17 bases between. The CDR3 consists of 14 residues. The CDR3 DNA reads TGTGCCAGCAGCCCCTCCGGGATCGGGGGTGGCTACACCTTC. This codes for CASSPSGIGGGYTF.

Comment on this clone: Because it lacks the conserved phenylalanine or tryptophan at the end, this CDR3 is likely a read error. CDR3 sequence (DNA): TGTGCCAGCAGTTTCCGGGGACAGGCTCTGTTTGTT. Its translation: CASSFRGQALFV. The chain joins TRBV12-3 or TRBV12-4 to TRBJ1-6; 8 bases map to TRBD1. The better agreement between TRBJ2-2 and the DNA end casts doubt on the J call. The CDR3 totals 12 residues.

The gene calls are TRBV7-2 and TRBJ2-1, with 7 bases aligning to TRBD2. V lost 4 bases and J lost 0; bases outside the gene matches: 9. The CDR3 length is 17 residues. CDR1 and CDR2 (germline): SGHTA, FQGNSA. The chain's CDR3 is CASSWGSGLSSYNEQFF. The CDR3, as DNA: TGTGCCAGCAGCTGGGGTAGCGGGTTGAGCTCCTACAATGAGCAGTTCTTC. The full variable domain, with the rest looked up from reference TRBV7-2 and TRBJ2-1, is GAGVSQSPSNKVTEKGKDVELRCDPISGHTALYWYRQSLGQGLEFLIYFQGNSAPDKSGLPSDRFSAERTGGSVSTLTIQRTQQEDSAVYLCASSWGSGLSSYNEQFFGPGTRLTVL.

A remark on this clone: Other DNA sequences of this sample code for an identical CDR3. The chain combines TRBV5-4 with TRBJ1-1; D gene ambiguous. This CDR3 has 11 amino acids. Germline V CDR1 and CDR2: SGHNT, YYREEE (reference sequence). With 5 bases removed from V and 2 bases from J, the gap between germline ends came to 4 bases. For the CDR3, the DNA is TGTGCCAGCAGGGCTAACACTGAAGCTTTCTTT. It codes for CASRANTEAFF.

The V gene is TRBV11-2, the J gene TRBJ2-5; D ambiguous. This CDR3 has 13 amino acids. The germline CDR1 and CDR2 sequences are SGHAT and FQNNGV. Trimming removed 5 bases at V and 0 bases at J, with 7 bases between. CDR3 DNA: TGTGCCAGCAGCCTCCGGTACCAAGAGACCCAGTACTTC. Protein product: CASSLRYQETQYF.

The chain links TRBV12-3 or TRBV12-4 to TRBJ2-5; possible D gene TRBD1, 6 bases. The CDR3 runs 12 residues. The ends were cut back, 10 bases at V and 0 bases at J, with 9 bases in the middle. The CDR3 nucleotides read TGTGCCACCCGGGACAACCAAGAGACCCAGTACTTC. Protein: CATRDNQETQYF.

The DNA for the CDR3 is TGTGCCAGCAGCGTTAGCGGGGGGGCTCGAGATACGCAGTATTTT. Translating gives CASSVSGGARDTQYF. The chain uses TRBV9 and TRBJ2-3, with TRBD2 matching over 11 bases. Germline V lookup: CDR1 SGDLS, CDR2 YYNGEE. The CDR3 is 15 residues long. Trimming at V came to 2 bases and at J to 5 bases, leaving 4 bases not matched to a gene.